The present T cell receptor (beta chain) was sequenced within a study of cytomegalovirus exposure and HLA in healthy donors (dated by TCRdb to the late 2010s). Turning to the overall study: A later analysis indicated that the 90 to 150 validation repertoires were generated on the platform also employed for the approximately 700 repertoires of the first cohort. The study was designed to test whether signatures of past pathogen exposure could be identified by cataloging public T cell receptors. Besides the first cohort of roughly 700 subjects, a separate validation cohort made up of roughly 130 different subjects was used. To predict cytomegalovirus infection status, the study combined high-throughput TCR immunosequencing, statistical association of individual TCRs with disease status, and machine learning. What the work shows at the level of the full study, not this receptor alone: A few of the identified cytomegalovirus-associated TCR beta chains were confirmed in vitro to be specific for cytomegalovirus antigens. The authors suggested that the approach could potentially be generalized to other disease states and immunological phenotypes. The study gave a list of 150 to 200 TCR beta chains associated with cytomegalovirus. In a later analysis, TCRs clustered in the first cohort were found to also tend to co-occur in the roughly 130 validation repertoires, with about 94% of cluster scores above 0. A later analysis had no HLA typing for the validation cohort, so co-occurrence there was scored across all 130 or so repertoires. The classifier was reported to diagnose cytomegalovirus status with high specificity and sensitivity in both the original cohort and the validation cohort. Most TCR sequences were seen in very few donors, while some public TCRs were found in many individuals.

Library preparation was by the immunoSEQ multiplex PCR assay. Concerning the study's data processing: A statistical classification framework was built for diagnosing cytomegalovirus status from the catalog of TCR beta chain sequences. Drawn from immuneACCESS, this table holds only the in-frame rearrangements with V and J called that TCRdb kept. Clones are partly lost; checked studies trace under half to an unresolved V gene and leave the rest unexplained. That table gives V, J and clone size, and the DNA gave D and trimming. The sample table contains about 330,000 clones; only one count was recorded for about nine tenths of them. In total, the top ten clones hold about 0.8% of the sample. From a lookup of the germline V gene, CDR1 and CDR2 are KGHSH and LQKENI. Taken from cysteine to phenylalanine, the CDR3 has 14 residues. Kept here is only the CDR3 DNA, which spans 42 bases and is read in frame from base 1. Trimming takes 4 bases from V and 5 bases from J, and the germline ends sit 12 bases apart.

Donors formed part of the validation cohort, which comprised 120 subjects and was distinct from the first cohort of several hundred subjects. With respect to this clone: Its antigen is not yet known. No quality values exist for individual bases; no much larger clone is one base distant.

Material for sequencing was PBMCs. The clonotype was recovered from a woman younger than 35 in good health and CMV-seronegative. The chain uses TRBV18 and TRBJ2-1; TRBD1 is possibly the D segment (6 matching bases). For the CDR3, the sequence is CASSQGTRNNEQFF. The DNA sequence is TGTGCCAGCTCACAGGGGACACGAAACAATGAGCAGTTCTTC.